This T cell receptor (beta chain) was captured by sequencing in a study of cytomegalovirus exposure and HLA in healthy donors. Whole-study results and caveats: Using a false discovery rate of 0.05, a later analysis showed that 16,951 TCR beta sequences were associated with HLA alleles. It was reported that the classifier diagnosed cytomegalovirus status with high specificity and sensitivity in both the original and validation cohorts.

Vbeta (60) and Jbeta (13) primers were used in the PCR. Authors' analysis steps: An analysis that came later counted tens of millions of unique TCR beta chains, approximately 10 million shared. Method: immunoSEQ multiplex PCR; TCRdb's copy keeps in-frame clones and lacks some. The D gene and trimming were derived from the DNA, and the V and J assignments and clone size from that table. The repertoire holds 150,000 to 200,000 clones, approximately 79% seen once, with roughly 1.4% in the top ten. Notes on this clone: Antigen specificity is unknown.

The specimen was PBMCs. The receptor was derived from a girl aged 5-17 years in good health and CMV-seropositive.

CDR3 amino acids: CASSLVALAGGIAKNIQYF. Written as DNA, the CDR3 is TGTGCCAGCAGCTTAGTGGCTCTAGCGGGGGGGATAGCCAAAAACATTCAGTACTTC. The chain has TRBV7-2 and TRBJ2-4, with 12 bases aligning to TRBD2. The trim removed 1 base at V and 0 bases at J, leaving 7 bases unmatched. Germline CDR1 is SGHTA and CDR2 is FQGNSA. The CDR3 totals 19 residues.